Given below is one TCR beta chain in context. Its specificity is not known. TCRdb redid the calling of the reads with MiXCR, one entry per CDR3 protein. Here the sample spans over 120,000 distinct CDR3 sequences, 30% to 40% being singletons. This entry is derived from a study of T cell repertoires in cytomegalovirus infection. Study as a whole: It was the public TCR beta signatures that indicated both CMV infection and matching HLA type.

V shed 0 bases, J shed 6 bases, and the junction held 8 bases outside the gene matches. The CDR3 totals 16 residues. Germline values: CDR1 SGDLS, CDR2 YYNGEE. Whole-study findings and limits: HLA-C-restricted CMV clonotypes gave the most frequent clonotype in two of eight donors.

This TCR was recovered from a human donor in good health (CMV status not recorded). Some clones in this sample may be carry-over from other donors' samples. The specimen comprised CD8+ T cells from cultured PBMCs, sampled from culture after CMV antigen stimulation. This sequence joins TRBV9 and TRBJ2-1; TRBD2 agrees at 8 bases. The CDR3 protein is CASSVASGGPLNEQFF. CDR3 nucleotides: TGTGCCAGCAGCGTAGCCAGCGGGGGTCCCCTCAATGAGCAGTTCTTC.